The entry below gives a single TCR beta chain sequence along with its context. The antigen it binds to is not known. The record has no base qualities; no much larger clone is one base away. In total, about 650 healthy bone marrow donors made up the cohort. Cohort members were all nominally healthy when sampled, although unrecorded immune exposures were likely present. The donor was CMV seronegative and was included in the group of 352 seronegative cohort members. Every donor gave a peripheral blood sample, and the peripheral blood mononuclear cells from that sample were used for TCR beta sequencing. Genomic DNA extraction from the blood cell samples was performed with the Qiagen DNeasy Blood Extraction Kit. The CDR3 goes from the cysteine to the phenylalanine over 16 residues. Only CDR3 DNA remains: 48 bases, in frame from the first base. Taken from the germline V gene, the CDR1 and CDR2 loops are SGHTA and FQGNSA. The trim is 1 base for V and 1 base for J, with a gap of 12 bases between the germline ends.

Libraries were constructed by the immunoSEQ multiplex PCR assay. The multiplex PCR relied on a mix of 60 forward primers for TCR Vbeta segments and 13 reverse primers for TCR Jbeta segments. The CDR3 region of rearranged TCR beta genes was amplified from genomic DNA by a multiplex PCR assay. The Illumina HiSeq System was used to sequence the amplified TCR beta libraries as 87-base-pair reads. The authors processed their data as follows. In a later analysis, roughly 80 million unique TCR beta chains were counted across the roughly 610 repertoires, and around 10 million of these chains were shared by at least two donors. To remove PCR and sequencing errors, raw reads were error-corrected and collapsed into unique sequences using a nearest-neighbor algorithm that merged closely related sequences. V, D and J gene segments were assigned by aligning CDR3 sequences to IMGT reference sequences. For a sequence to be retained, a match of at least six nucleotides to both a V gene segment and a J gene segment was required. Rearrangements were classified as productive when the CDR3 lacked stop codons and remained in frame with V and J, and all other rearrangements were classified as non-productive. CDR3 was defined according to IMGT convention as the region running from the second conserved V-encoded cysteine to the conserved J-encoded phenylalanine. Sequences without an unambiguous match to a single V gene segment were excluded from the earlier analysis of about 640 of the donors. In an earlier analysis of roughly 600 of the donors, a V segment was called functional when productive rearrangements were above 56.7%, and segregating when the standard deviation between donors exceeded 5%. A statistical classification framework was developed to diagnose cytomegalovirus status using the catalog of TCR beta chain sequences. A later analysis assigned V and J genes by comparing TCR nucleotide sequences with IMGT/GENE-DB human TR gene sequences. Using the TCRdist pipeline, a later analysis assigned CDR3 sequences along with most-parsimonious VDJ recombination scenarios. In a later analysis, each TCR beta chain was defined by its CDR3 amino acid sequence together with its V-gene family, and reads lacking a unique V-gene family were excluded. In a later analysis, around 650 highly shared, low-generation-probability nucleotide sequences were removed to address suspected cross-contamination and a sequencing artifact. For each public chain, a later analysis derived a clonal expansion index from normalized ranks of inferred template counts within each repertoire. In a later analysis, generation probabilities were computed with a VDJ recombination model fitted to out-of-frame rearrangements, and the resulting probabilities were checked against IGoR. In a later analysis, TCR-TCR, TCR-HLA and TCR-CMV co-occurrence was scored with hypergeometric tests, and a repertoire-size bias correction was applied to TCR pairs. False discovery rates were estimated in a later analysis by permuting HLA or CMV assignments 20 times. In a later analysis, co-occurring TCRs were grouped using DBSCAN, with TCRdist sequence similarity added in when clustering inside HLA-allele-positive subsets. Repertoires with fewer than 30,000 or more than 120,000 public chains were left out of co-occurrence clustering, as were roughly five repertoires with anomalous nucleotide sharing. The table comes from immuneACCESS by way of TCRdb, which keeps in-frame sequences with V and J called. Part of the clones is missing from these tables; in studies checked, under half for an unresolved V gene and the rest for unknown reasons. V and J calls and clone size are as listed in that table; D and trimming were resolved from the DNA. The sample has some 140,000 clones on record, roughly 80% of them singletons. The ten largest clones capture more than 0.85% of the sample.

This specimen belongs to a study of cytomegalovirus exposure and HLA in healthy donors (TCRdb year 2017). About the study as a whole: An earlier analysis of some 620 of the donors reported over 250 Gb of sequence data and about 120 million unique TCR beta sequences obtained from 180 million or so T cells. To predict cytomegalovirus infection status, the study combined high-throughput TCR immunosequencing, statistical association of individual TCRs with disease status, and machine learning. Using immunosequencing, the study profiled T cell repertoires from 640 or so subjects and related those repertoires to cytomegalovirus serostatus. An earlier analysis of around 580 of the donors used high-throughput TCR beta sequencing to judge whether each TCR beta V gene segment behaved as functional or pseudogenic. In a later genetic analysis, genome-wide SNP genotypes for about three fifths of the roughly 670 donors were used, and that subset was treated as a discovery cohort. The study aimed to test whether signatures of past pathogen exposure could be identified by cataloging public T cell receptors. Typing coverage varied by locus: roughly 629-640 donors for A, B, C, DRB1 and DQB1; some 520 for DQA1; about 590 for DPA1; 450 to 480 for DPB1. Across 398 genotyped donors of the cohort, an average of about 220,000 unique TCR beta nucleotide sequences per donor were sequenced, and roughly a sixth of those sequences were non-productive. Around 300 gigabases of sequencing data and approximately 80 million unique TCR sequences were included in an early release covering roughly 600 HLA-typed donors. All discovery cohort repertoires had been generated using a single sequencing platform. Rather than using new phenotypic data, the later analysis identified candidate immune exposures from TCR beta sequences and from how often those sequences occurred across donors. Roughly 5 DR-DQ haplotypes were treated as single units for association and clustering because of strong linkage in the cohort. HLA typing covered class I and class II loci at four-digit resolution. To study patterns of TCR occurrence, a later analysis re-analyzed previously published TCR beta repertoires from 666 donors and added high-resolution HLA genotyping. Donor age, sex, ethnicity and CMV serostatus were collected together with the repertoire data. Of the 398 genotyped donors, approximately 80% were placed in the genetic ancestry cluster associated with self-reported Caucasian donors. In addition to the first cohort of around 670 subjects, a separate validation cohort of approximately 110 different subjects was used. Broader findings and caveats from the paper: While some public TCRs were present in many individuals, most TCR sequences turned up only very rarely across donors. A later analysis found that TCR association rates varied across HLA loci, with DRB1 alleles showing the most associated TCRs and HLA-C alleles the fewest. A later analysis found that most CMV-associated TCR beta chains appeared HLA-restricted, with HLA associations seemingly driven largely by CMV exposure. A further reported finding was that TCR beta sequences accurately predicted the HLA-A and HLA-B alleles for most subjects in the first cohort. Because HLA typing was missing for some donors at each locus, association tests included only the typed subset. Immune exposure information for the cohort was limited to CMV serostatus. Linkage disequilibrium might explain the correlated functional status among segregating V segments, but an unknown experimental factor could not be excluded. The authors suggested that the approach could potentially be extended to other disease states and immunological phenotypes. In a later analysis, around 15,000 TCR beta sequences were associated with specific HLA alleles at a false discovery rate of 0.05. Because counts were too low, seventeen rarely observed V segments, including chromosome 9 orphons, were excluded from the earlier analysis of fewer than 650 of the donors. A few of the identified cytomegalovirus-associated TCR beta chains were confirmed in vitro to be specific for cytomegalovirus antigens. When HLA alleles, especially DR and DQ, strongly co-occurred, TCR associations were difficult to assign to individual alleles. Some IMGT-functional V segments, including TRBV6-2 and TRBV6-3, could not be told apart with the 87-base-pair reads, so those segments were excluded. The study listed 150 to 200 TCR beta chains as associated with cytomegalovirus. In a later analysis, HLA-associated TCR beta chains were found to be more clonally expanded and to have lower generation probabilities than equally common non-associated chains. An earlier analysis of approximately 570 of the donors showed that most TCR beta V segments appeared in productive rearrangements either about 90% or about 30% of the time, which broadly matched IMGT annotations. The classifier was reported to diagnose cytomegalovirus status with high specificity and sensitivity in both the original and validation cohorts. Compared with the roughly 720-donor mean, donors in an Asian-associated ancestry cluster had fewer N-insertions in productive TCRs, according to a later genetic analysis. A later genetic analysis associated a missense DCLRE1C variant with V-gene and J-gene trimming of TCR beta chains, and an independent cohort replicated the association. A cluster of highly shared sequence variants was judged likely to represent a technical artifact of the sequencing pipeline. The cohort was sequenced for TCR beta chains only, and without alpha or paired-chain data the features that could be detected were limited. Several of the top co-occurrence clusters appeared to be linked to parvovirus B19, influenza, CMV and Epstein-Barr virus, according to a later analysis. Presence/absence analyses assumed roughly uniform sequencing depth across donors, an assumption that may not hold.

Input material: PBMCs. The receptor comes from a young man in good health and CMV-seronegative. The sequence is built from TRBV7-2 and TRBJ2-3; the D gene is possibly TRBD1, with 5 bases matching. For the CDR3, the sequence is CASSLGIGAGTDTQYF. DNA sequence: TGTGCCAGCAGCTTAGGTATAGGGGCGGGCACAGATACGCAGTATTTT.